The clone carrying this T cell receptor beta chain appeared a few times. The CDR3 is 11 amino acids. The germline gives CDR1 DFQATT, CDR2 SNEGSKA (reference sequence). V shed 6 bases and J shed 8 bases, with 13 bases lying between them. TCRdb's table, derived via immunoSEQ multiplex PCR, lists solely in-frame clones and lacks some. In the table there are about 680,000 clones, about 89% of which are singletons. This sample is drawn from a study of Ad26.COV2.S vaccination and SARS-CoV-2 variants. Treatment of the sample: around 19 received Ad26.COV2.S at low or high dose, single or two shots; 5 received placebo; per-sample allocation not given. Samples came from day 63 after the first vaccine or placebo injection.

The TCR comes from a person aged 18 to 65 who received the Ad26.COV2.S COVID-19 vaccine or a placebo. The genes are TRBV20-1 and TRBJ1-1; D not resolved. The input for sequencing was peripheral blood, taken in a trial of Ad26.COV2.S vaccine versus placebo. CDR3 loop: CSALERAEAFF. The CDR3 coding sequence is TGCAGTGCCCTCGAAAGGGCCGAAGCTTTCTTT.